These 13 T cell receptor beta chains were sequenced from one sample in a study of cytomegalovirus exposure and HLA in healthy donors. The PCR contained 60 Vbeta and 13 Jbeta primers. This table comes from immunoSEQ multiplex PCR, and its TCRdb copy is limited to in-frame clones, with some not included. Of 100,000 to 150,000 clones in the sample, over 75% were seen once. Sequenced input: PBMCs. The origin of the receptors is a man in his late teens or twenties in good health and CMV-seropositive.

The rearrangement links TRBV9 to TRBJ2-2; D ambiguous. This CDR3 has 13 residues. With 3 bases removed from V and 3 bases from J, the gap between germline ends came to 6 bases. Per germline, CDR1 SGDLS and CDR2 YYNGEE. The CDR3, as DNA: TGTGCCAGCAGCGCAACTTACACCGGGGAGCTGTTTTTT. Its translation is CASSATYTGELFF.

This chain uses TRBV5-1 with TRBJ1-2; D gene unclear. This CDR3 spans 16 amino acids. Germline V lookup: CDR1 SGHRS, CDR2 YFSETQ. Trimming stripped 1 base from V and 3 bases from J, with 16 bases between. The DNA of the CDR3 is TGCGCCAGCAGCTTGTTGGAGGGAGCAGTTGACTATGGCTACACCTTC. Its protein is CASSLLEGAVDYGYTF.

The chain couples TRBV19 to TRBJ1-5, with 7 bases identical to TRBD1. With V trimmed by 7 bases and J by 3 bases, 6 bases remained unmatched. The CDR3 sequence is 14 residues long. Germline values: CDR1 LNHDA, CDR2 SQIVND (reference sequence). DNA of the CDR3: TGTGCCAGTACCCTGGGACAGACCAATCAGCCCCAGCATTTT. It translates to CASTLGQTNQPQHF. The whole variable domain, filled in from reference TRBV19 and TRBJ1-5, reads DGGITQSPKYLFRKEGQNVTLSCEQNLNHDAMYWYRQDPGQGLRLIYYSQIVNDFQKGDIAEGYSVSREKKESFPLTVTSAQKNPTAFYLCASTLGQTNQPQHFGDGTRLSIL.

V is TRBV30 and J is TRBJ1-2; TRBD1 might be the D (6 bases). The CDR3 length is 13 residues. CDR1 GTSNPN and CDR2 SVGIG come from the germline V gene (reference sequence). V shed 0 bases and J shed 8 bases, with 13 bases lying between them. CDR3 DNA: TGTGCCTGGAGTGTACAGGCAGGGGTAGGCTACACCTTC. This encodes CAWSVQAGVGYTF. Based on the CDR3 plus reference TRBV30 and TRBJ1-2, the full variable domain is SQTIHQWPATLVQPVGSPLSLECTVEGTSNPNLYWYRQAAGRGLQLLFYSVGIGQISSEVPQNLSASRPQDRQFILSSKKLLLSDSGFYLCAWSVQAGVGYTFGSGTRLTVV.

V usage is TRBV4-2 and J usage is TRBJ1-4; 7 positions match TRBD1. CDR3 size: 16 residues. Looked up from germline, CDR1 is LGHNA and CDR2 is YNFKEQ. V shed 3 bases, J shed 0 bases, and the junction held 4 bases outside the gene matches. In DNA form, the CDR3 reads TGTGCCAGCAGCCAGATGGGGACAGCAACTAATGAAAAACTGTTTTTT. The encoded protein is CASSQMGTATNEKLFF.

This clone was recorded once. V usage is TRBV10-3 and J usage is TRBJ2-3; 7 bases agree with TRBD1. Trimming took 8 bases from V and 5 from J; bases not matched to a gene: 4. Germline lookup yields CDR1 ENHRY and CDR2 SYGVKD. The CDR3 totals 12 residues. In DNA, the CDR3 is TGTGCCATCGCGGCAGGGGGAGATACGCAGTATTTT. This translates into CAIAAGGDTQYF.

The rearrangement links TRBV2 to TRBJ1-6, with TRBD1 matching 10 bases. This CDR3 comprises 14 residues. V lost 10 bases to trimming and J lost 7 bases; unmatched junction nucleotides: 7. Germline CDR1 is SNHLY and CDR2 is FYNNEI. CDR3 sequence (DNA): TGTGCCACAAAAGGACAGGGGGAAAATTCACCCCTCCACTTT. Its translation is CATKGQGENSPLHF.

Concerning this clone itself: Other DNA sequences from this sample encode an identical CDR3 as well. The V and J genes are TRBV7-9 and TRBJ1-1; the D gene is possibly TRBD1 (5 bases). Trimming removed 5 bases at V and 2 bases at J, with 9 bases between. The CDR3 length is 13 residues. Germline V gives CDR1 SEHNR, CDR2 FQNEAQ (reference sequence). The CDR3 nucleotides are TGTGCCAGCAGCGCGACAGCTAACACTGAAGCTTTCTTT. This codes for CASSATANTEAFF.

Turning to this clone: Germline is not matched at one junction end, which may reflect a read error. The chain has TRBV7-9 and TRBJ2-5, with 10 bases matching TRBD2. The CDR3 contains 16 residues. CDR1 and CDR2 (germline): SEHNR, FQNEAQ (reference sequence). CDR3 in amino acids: CSSSSPSGRGAETQYF. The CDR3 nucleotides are TGTTCCAGCAGCTCCCCTAGCGGGAGAGGGGCAGAGACCCAGTACTTC.

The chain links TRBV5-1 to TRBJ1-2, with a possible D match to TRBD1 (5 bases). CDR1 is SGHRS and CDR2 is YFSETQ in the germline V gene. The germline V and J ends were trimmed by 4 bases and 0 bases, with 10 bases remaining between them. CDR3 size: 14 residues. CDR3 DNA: TGCGCCAGCAGCCTACAACAGGCTAACTATGGCTACACCTTC. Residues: CASSLQQANYGYTF.

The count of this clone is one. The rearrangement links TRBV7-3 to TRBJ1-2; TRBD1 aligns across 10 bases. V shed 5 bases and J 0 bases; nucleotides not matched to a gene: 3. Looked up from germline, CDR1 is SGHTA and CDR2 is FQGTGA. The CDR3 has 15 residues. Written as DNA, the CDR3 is TGTGCCAGCAGCCGCGGACAGGGGGCTAACTATGGCTACACCTTC. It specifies CASSRGQGANYGYTF. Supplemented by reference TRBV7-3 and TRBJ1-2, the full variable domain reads GAGVSQTPSNKVTEKGKYVELRCDPISGHTALYWYRQSLGQGPEFLIYFQGTGAADDSGLPNDRFFAVRPEGSVSTLKIQRTERGDSAVYLCASSRGQGANYGYTFGSGTRLTVV.

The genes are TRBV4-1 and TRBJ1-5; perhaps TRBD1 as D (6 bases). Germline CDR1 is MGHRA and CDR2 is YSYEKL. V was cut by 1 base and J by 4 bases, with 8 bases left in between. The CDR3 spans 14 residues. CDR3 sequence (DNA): TGCGCCAGCAGCCAAGTCGGGACAAATCAGCCCCAGCATTTT. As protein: CASSQVGTNQPQHF.

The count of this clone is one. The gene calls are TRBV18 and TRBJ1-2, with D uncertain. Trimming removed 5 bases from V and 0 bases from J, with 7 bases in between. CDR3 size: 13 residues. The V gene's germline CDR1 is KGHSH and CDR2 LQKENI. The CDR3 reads CASSVEANYGYTF. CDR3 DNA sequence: TGTGCCAGCTCAGTAGAGGCTAACTATGGCTACACCTTC.